This T cell receptor beta chain was sequenced in a study of cytomegalovirus exposure and HLA in healthy donors. Regarding the study as a whole: Researchers reportedly found TCR beta sequences accurately predicted most subjects' HLA-A and HLA-B alleles. Clonal expansion was found to be greater in HLA-associated TCR beta chains than in equally common others in a later analysis.

The PCR employed 60 Vbeta primers together with 13 Jbeta primers. Sequenced by immunoSEQ multiplex PCR; TCRdb stores in-frame clones only, minus some. The sample table sets out around 200,000 clones. Worth noting for this clone: Its matching antigen is unknown.

Germline V gives CDR1 SEHNR, CDR2 FQNEAQ (reference sequence). With 5 bases clipped from V and 3 bases from J, the junction kept 8 bases outside the gene matches. The CDR3 has 15 residues. Sequenced: PBMCs. The chain recombines TRBV7-9 with TRBJ2-7; 9 nucleotides align to TRBD1. The receptor was derived from a woman aged 18-29 years in good health and CMV-seropositive. As DNA, the CDR3 is TGTGCCAGCAGCCACCTCGGGACAGGGAACTACGAGCAGTACTTC. Translating gives CASSHLGTGNYEQYF.